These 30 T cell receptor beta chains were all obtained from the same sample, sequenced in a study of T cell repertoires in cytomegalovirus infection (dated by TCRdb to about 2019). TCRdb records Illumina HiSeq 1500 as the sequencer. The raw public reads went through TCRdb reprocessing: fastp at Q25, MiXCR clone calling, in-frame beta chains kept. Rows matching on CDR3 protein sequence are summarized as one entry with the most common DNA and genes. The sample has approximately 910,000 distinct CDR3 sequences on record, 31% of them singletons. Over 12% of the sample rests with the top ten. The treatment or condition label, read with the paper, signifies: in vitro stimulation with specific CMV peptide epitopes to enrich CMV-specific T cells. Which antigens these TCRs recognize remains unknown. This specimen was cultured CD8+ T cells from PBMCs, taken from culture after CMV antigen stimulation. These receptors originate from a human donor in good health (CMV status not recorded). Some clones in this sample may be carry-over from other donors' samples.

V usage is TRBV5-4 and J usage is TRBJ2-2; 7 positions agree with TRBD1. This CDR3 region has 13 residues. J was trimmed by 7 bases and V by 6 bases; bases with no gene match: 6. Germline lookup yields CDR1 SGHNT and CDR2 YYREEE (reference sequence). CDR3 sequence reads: CASTEGQHGELFF. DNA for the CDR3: TGTGCCAGCACCGAGGGACAGCACGGGGAGCTGTTTTTT.

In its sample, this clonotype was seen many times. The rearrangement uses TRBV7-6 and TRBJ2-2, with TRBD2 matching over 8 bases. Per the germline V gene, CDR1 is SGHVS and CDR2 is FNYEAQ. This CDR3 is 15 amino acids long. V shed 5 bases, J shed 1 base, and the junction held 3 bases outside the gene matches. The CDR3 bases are TGTGCCAGCAGCCCCGGGGGGGGGAACACCGGGGAGCTGTTTTTT. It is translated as CASSPGGGNTGELFF.

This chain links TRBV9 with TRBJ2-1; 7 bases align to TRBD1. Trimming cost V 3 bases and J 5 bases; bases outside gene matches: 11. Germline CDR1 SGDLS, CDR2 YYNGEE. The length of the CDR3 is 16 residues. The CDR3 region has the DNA TGTGCCAGCAGCGGATTCCGGGACAGAGAAAACAATGAGCAGTTCTTC. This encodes CASSGFRDRENNEQFF.

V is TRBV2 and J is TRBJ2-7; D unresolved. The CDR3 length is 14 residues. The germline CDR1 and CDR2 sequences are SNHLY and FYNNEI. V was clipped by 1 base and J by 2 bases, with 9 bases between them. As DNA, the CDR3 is TGTGCCAGCAGTGAAGTAGAAACGACCTACGAGCAGTACTTC. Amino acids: CASSEVETTYEQYF.

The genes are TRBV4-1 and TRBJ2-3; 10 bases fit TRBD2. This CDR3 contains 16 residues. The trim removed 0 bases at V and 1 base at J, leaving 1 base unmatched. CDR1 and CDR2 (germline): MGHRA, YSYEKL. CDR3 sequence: CASSQETSGGTDTQYF. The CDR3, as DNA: TGCGCCAGCAGCCAAGAAACTAGCGGGGGCACAGATACGCAGTATTTT.

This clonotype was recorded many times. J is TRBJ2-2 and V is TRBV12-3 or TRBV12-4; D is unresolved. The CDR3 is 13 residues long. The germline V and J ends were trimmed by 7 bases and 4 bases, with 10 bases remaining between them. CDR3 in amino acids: CASTLGITGELFF. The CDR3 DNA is TGTGCCAGCACCTTGGGGATCACCGGGGAGCTGTTTTTT.

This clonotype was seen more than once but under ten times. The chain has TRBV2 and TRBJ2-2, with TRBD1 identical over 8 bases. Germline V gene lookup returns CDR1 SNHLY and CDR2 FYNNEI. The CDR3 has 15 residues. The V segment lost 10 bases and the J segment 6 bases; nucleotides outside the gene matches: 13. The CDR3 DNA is TGTGCCATCATTCCGGACAGGGCCATCGCCGGGGAGCTGTTTTTT. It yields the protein CAIIPDRAIAGELFF.

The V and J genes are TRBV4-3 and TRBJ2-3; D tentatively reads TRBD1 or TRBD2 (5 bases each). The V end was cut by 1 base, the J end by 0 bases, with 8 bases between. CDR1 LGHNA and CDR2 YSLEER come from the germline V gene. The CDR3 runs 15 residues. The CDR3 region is CASSQAGRSTDTQYF. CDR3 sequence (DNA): TGCGCCAGCAGCCAAGCGGGGCGGAGCACAGATACGCAGTATTTT.

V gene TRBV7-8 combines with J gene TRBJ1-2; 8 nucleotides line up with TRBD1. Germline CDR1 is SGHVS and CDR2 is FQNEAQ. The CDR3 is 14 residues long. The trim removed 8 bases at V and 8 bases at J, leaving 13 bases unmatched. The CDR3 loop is CASGPPPGGRGYTF. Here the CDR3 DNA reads TGTGCCAGCGGTCCCCCCCCAGGGGGCCGGGGCTACACCTTC. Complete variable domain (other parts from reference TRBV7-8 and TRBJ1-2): GAGVSQSPRYKVAKRGQDVALRCDPISGHVSLFWYQQALGQGPEFLTYFQNEAQLDKSGLPSDRFFAERPEGSVSTLKIQRTQQEDSAVYLCASGPPPGGRGYTFGSGTRLTVV.

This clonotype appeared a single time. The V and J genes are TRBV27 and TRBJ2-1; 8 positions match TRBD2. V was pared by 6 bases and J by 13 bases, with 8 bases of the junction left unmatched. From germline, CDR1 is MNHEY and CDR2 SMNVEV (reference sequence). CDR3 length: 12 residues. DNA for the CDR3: TGTGCCAGCAGCTCGCCCGGGGGGGGACAGTTCTTC. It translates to CASSSPGGGQFF.

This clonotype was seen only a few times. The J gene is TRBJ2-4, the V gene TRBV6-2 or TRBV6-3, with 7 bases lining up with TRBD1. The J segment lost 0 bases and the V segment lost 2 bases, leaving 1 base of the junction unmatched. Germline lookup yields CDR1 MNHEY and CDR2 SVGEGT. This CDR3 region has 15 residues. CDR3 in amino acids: CASSYNRGAKNIQYF. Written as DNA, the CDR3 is TGTGCCAGCAGTTACAACAGGGGAGCCAAAAACATTCAGTACTTC.

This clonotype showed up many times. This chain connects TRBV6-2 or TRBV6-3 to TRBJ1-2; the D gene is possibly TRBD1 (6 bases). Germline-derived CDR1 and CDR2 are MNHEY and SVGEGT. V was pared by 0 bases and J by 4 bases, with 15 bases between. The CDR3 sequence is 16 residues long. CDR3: CASSYSPDSLGYGYTF. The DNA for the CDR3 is TGTGCCAGCAGTTACTCTCCGGACAGCTTAGGCTATGGCTACACCTTC.

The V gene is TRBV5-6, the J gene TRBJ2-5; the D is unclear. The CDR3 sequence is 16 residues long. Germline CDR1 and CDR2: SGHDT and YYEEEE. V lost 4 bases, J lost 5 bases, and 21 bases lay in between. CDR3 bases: TGTGCCAGCAGCCATATAGGCCAACCCGGGTGGGAGACCCAGTACTTC. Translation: CASSHIGQPGWETQYF.

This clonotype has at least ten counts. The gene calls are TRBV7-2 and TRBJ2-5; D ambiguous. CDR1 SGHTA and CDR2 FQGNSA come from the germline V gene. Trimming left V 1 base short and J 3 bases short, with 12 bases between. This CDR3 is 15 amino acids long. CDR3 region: CASSLGTTSKETQYF. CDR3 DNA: TGTGCCAGCAGCTTAGGGACGACGTCAAAAGAGACCCAGTACTTC.

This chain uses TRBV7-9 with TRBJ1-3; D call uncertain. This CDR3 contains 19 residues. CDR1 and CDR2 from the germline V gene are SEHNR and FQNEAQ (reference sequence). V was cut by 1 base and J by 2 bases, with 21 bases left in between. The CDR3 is CASSLVASPTKYPGNTIYF. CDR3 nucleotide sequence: TGTGCCAGCAGCTTAGTGGCCAGTCCGACCAAATACCCTGGAAACACCATATATTTT.

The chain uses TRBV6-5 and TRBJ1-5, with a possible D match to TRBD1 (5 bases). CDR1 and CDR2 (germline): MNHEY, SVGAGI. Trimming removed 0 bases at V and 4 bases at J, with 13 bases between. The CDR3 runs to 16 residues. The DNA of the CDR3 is TGTGCCAGCAGTTACTCGGCGGGGGTGGAAAATCAGCCCCAGCATTTT. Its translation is CASSYSAGVENQPQHF.

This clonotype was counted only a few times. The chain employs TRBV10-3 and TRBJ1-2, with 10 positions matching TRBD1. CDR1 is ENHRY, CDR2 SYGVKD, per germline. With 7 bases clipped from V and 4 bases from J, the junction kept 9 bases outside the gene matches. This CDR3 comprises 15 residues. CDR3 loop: CAITETGGSSYGYTF. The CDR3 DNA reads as TGTGCCATCACCGAGACAGGGGGCAGCAGCTATGGCTACACCTTC.

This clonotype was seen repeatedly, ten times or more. DNA of the CDR3: TGTGCCAGCAGTGCGACAGGGAACTATGGCTACACCTTC. As protein: CASSATGNYGYTF. This chain uses TRBV6-1 with TRBJ1-2, with TRBD1 matching over 7 bases. The CDR3 extends over 13 amino acids. With 4 bases clipped from V and 2 bases from J, the junction kept 1 base outside the gene matches. Germline V gives CDR1 MNHNS, CDR2 SASEGT.

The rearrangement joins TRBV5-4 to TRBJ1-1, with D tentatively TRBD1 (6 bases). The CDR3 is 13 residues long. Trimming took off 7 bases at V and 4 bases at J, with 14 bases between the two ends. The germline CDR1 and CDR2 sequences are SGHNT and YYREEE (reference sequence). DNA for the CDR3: TGTGCCAGCTGGTTACCAGGGGCCACTGAAGCTTTCTTT. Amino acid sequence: CASWLPGATEAFF.

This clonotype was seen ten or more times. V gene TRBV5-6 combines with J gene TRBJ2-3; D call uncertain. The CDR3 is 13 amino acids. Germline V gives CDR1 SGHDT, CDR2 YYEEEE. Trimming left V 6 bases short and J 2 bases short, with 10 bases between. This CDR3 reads CASTPRATDTQYF. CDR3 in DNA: TGTGCCAGCACCCCTCGGGCCACAGATACGCAGTATTTT.

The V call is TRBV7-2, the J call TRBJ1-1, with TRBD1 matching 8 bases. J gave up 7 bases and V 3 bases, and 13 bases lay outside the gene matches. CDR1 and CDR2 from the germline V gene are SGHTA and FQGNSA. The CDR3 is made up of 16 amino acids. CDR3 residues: CASSFPRDRGRDEAFF. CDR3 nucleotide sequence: TGTGCCAGCAGCTTCCCTCGTGACAGGGGAAGGGATGAAGCTTTCTTT.

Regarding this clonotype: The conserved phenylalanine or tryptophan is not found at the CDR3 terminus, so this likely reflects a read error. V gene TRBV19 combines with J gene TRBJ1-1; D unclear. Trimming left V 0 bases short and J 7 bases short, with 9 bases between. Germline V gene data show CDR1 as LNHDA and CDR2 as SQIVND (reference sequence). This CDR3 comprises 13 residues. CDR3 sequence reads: CASSIDRAVEAFS. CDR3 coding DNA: TGTGCCAGTAGTATAGATCGGGCAGTTGAAGCTTTCTCT.

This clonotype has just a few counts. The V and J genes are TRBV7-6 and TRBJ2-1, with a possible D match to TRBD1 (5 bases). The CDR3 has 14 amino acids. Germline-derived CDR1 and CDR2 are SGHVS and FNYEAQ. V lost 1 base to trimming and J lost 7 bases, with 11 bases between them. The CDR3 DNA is TGTGCCAGCAGCTTAGGGGGCAGTCGGAATGAGCAGTTCTTC. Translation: CASSLGGSRNEQFF.

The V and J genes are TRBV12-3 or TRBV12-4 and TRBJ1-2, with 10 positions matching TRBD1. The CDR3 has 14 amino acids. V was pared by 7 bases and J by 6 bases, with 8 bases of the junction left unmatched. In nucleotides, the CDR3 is TGTGCCAGCACCCCTCCCGGGACAGGGGATGGCTACACCTTC. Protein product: CASTPPGTGDGYTF.

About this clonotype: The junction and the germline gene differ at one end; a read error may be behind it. The chain's CDR3 is CASSKATGHRGNVLTF. The CDR3 bases are TGTGCCAGCAGTAAAGCGACAGGACATAGGGGGAACGTCCTGACTTTC. The V call is TRBV2, the J call TRBJ2-6; tentative D call: TRBD1 (6 bases). This CDR3 has 16 amino acids. Germline CDR1 SNHLY, CDR2 FYNNEI.

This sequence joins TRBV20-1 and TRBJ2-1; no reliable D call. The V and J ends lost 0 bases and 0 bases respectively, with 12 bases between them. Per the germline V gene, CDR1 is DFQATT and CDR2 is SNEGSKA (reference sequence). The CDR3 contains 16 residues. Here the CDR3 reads CSARESARSSYNEQFF. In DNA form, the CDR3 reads TGCAGTGCTAGAGAAAGCGCGCGGAGCTCCTACAATGAGCAGTTCTTC.

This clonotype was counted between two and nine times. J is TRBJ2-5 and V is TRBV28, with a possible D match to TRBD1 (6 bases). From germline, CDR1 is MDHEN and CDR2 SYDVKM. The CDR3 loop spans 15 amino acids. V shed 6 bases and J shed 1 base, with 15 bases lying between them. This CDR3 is CASSNYLDSQETQYF. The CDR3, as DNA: TGTGCCAGCAGCAATTACCTGGACAGCCAAGAGACCCAGTACTTC.

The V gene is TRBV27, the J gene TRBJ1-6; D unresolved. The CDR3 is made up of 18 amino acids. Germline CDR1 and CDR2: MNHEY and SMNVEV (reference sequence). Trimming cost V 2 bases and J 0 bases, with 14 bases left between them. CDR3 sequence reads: CASSLRAVSSSYNSPLHF. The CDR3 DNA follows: TGTGCCAGCAGTTTAAGGGCAGTCTCGAGCTCCTATAATTCACCCCTCCACTTT.

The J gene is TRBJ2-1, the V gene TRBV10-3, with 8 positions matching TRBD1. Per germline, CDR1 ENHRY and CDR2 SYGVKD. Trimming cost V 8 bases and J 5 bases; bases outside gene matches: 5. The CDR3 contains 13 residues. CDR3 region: CAIRTGSHNEQFF. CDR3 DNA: TGTGCCATCCGGACAGGGAGCCACAATGAGCAGTTCTTC.

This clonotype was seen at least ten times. CDR3 loop: CASSHRDTDTQYF. The CDR3 coding sequence is TGTGCCAGCAGCCACCGGGACACGGATACGCAGTATTTT. The chain employs TRBV6-2 or TRBV6-3 and TRBJ2-3, with D perhaps matching TRBD1 (6 bases). CDR3 length: 13 residues. With 6 bases removed from V and 6 bases from J, the gap between germline ends came to 13 bases. Per the germline V gene, CDR1 is MNHEY and CDR2 is SVGEGT.